This is a list of T cell receptor beta chains from one sample in a study of cytomegalovirus exposure and HLA in healthy donors. Clones were read by immunoSEQ multiplex PCR, and TCRdb kept only the in-frame ones, dropping some. The repertoire holds 100,000 to 150,000 clones, with less than 85% as singletons. The sample comprised PBMCs. The receptors were gathered from a middle-aged woman in good health and CMV-seronegative. The CDR3 runs from the conserved cysteine through the conserved F or W. Fields, in order: CDR3 DNA, CDR3 protein, CDR3 length, J gene, D gene, V gene, clone size. The D gene is left open where the match is weak. A row's size may be missing; if present it is once, few, many or a size class.

CDR3 DNA: TGTGCCAGCAGCTTAGCGGGAGGGACTCAATACGAGCAGTACTTC
CDR3 protein: CASSLAGGTQYEQYF
CDR3 length: 15
J gene: TRBJ2-7
D gene: TRBD2
V gene: TRBV7-2
clone size: .

CDR3 DNA: TGTGCCAGCAGTACCAGAGGACAATACAATGAGCAGTTCTTC
CDR3 protein: CASSTRGQYNEQFF
CDR3 length: 14
J gene: TRBJ2-1
D gene: .
V gene: TRBV6-6
clone size: .

CDR3 DNA: TGTGCCAGCAGTTACTCCCACAAATACACCGGGGAGCTGTTTTTT
CDR3 protein: CASSYSHKYTGELFF
CDR3 length: 15
J gene: TRBJ2-2
D gene: .
V gene: TRBV6-5
clone size: .

CDR3 DNA: TGTGCCAGCAGGGGACAAGGAGGACAGCCCCAGCATTTT
CDR3 protein: CASRGQGGQPQHF
CDR3 length: 13
J gene: TRBJ1-5
D gene: .
V gene: TRBV2
clone size: .

CDR3 DNA: TGTGCCAGCAGGCAAGATAAAGGGACAGGGACGAAGTACTTC
CDR3 protein: CASRQDKGTGTKYF
CDR3 length: 14
J gene: TRBJ2-7
D gene: TRBD1
V gene: TRBV6-5
clone size: once

CDR3 DNA: TGTGCCAGCAGCTTAGCGGACCGGGGTTTATCCTATAATTCACCCCTCCACTTT
CDR3 protein: CASSLADRGLSYNSPLHF
CDR3 length: 18
J gene: TRBJ1-6
D gene: .
V gene: TRBV7-9
clone size: .

CDR3 DNA: TGTGCCAGCAGCTTTCAGGTTAGCGGGGGCCGGGGCACAGATACGCAGTATTTT
CDR3 protein: CASSFQVSGGRGTDTQYF
CDR3 length: 18
J gene: TRBJ2-3
D gene: .
V gene: TRBV12-1
clone size: .

CDR3 DNA: TGTGCCTGGAGTATCGGGACAAATGACATTCAGTACTTC
CDR3 protein: CAWSIGTNDIQYF
CDR3 length: 13
J gene: TRBJ2-4
D gene: .
V gene: TRBV30
clone size: .

CDR3 DNA: TGTGCCAGCAGCCAAGATGACGGACTGCCGTATAATTCACCCCTCCACTTT
CDR3 protein: CASSQDDGLPYNSPLHF
CDR3 length: 17
J gene: TRBJ1-6
D gene: .
V gene: TRBV4-2
clone size: .

CDR3 DNA: TGTGCCAGCAGCGAGGGACTAGCGGGAGGGCTAAACGCGTACTTC
CDR3 protein: CASSEGLAGGLNAYF
CDR3 length: 15
J gene: TRBJ2-7
D gene: TRBD2
V gene: TRBV7-6
clone size: .

CDR3 DNA: TGTGCCAGTAGTCTTCAGCGTAACTATGGCTACACCTTC
CDR3 protein: CASSLQRNYGYTF
CDR3 length: 13
J gene: TRBJ1-2
D gene: .
V gene: TRBV19
clone size: .

CDR3 DNA: TGTGCCAGCAGCACATTAGGGGGTAACGCTGAAGAGCAGTACTTC
CDR3 protein: CASSTLGGNAEEQYF
CDR3 length: 15
J gene: TRBJ2-7
D gene: .
V gene: TRBV5-5
clone size: once

CDR3 DNA: TGTGCCAGCAGTGAACGCGGGGGGGAGACCCAGTACTTC
CDR3 protein: CASSERGGETQYF
CDR3 length: 13
J gene: TRBJ2-5
D gene: TRBD2
V gene: TRBV6-4
clone size: .

CDR3 DNA: TGTGCCAGCAGCCGAGGTAGGACAGTTAATGGCTACACCTTC
CDR3 protein: CASSRGRTVNGYTF
CDR3 length: 14
J gene: TRBJ1-2
D gene: .
V gene: TRBV2
clone size: .

CDR3 DNA: TGTGCCAGCAGCCTCACATACACTGAAGCTTTCTTT
CDR3 protein: CASSLTYTEAFF
CDR3 length: 12
J gene: TRBJ1-1
D gene: .
V gene: TRBV7-8
clone size: .

CDR3 DNA: TGTGCCAGCAGTTTATCGACAGGGGGCGCCTACAATGAGCAGTTCTTC
CDR3 protein: CASSLSTGGAYNEQFF
CDR3 length: 16
J gene: TRBJ2-1
D gene: TRBD1
V gene: TRBV27
clone size: .

CDR3 DNA: TGTGCCTGGACACGACAGGCCCAGGACTACGAGCAGTACTTC
CDR3 protein: CAWTRQAQDYEQYF
CDR3 length: 14
J gene: TRBJ2-7
D gene: .
V gene: TRBV30
clone size: .

CDR3 DNA: TGTGCCACCAGCAGAGGAGGCGTTGCTAACTATGGCTACACCTTC
CDR3 protein: CATSRGGVANYGYTF
CDR3 length: 15
J gene: TRBJ1-2
D gene: .
V gene: TRBV15
clone size: .

CDR3 DNA: TGTGCCAGCAATCGGCCCAGCGACGGGGAGCTGTTTTTT
CDR3 protein: CASNRPSDGELFF
CDR3 length: 13
J gene: TRBJ2-2
D gene: .
V gene: TRBV7-2
clone size: .

CDR3 DNA: TGTGCCAGCAGCGTAGCCCCCGGACAGGGCTACGAGCAGTACTTC
CDR3 protein: CASSVAPGQGYEQYF
CDR3 length: 15
J gene: TRBJ2-7
D gene: TRBD1
V gene: TRBV9
clone size: .

CDR3 DNA: TGCGCCAGCAGCCATACCGGGACTAGCGGGGCCTCGGGGGATACGCAGTATTTT
CDR3 protein: CASSHTGTSGASGDTQYF
CDR3 length: 18
J gene: TRBJ2-3
D gene: TRBD2
V gene: TRBV4-1
clone size: once

CDR3 DNA: TGTGCCAGCCGGCCAGGGGGGCTCTACGAGCAGTACTTC
CDR3 protein: CASRPGGLYEQYF
CDR3 length: 13
J gene: TRBJ2-7
D gene: .
V gene: TRBV6-5
clone size: .

CDR3 DNA: TGTGCCACAAGAGACCAGGGAGGAGGGGCTGAAGCTTTCTTT
CDR3 protein: CATRDQGGGAEAFF
CDR3 length: 14
J gene: TRBJ1-1
D gene: .
V gene: TRBV18
clone size: .

CDR3 DNA: TGTGCCAACCAGGGGTCACGTCAGGATTCACCCCTCCACTTT
CDR3 protein: CANQGSRQDSPLHF
CDR3 length: 14
J gene: TRBJ1-6
D gene: .
V gene: TRBV2
clone size: .

CDR3 DNA: TGTGCCAGCAGCTTATACATTAATGAGCAGTTCTTC
CDR3 protein: CASSLYINEQFF
CDR3 length: 12
J gene: TRBJ2-1
D gene: .
V gene: TRBV7-9
clone size: .

CDR3 DNA: TGCAGCGTTGCTCGTGAAGCGATGAGCAATGAGCAGTTCTTC
CDR3 protein: CSVAREAMSNEQFF
CDR3 length: 14
J gene: TRBJ2-1
D gene: .
V gene: TRBV29-1
clone size: .

CDR3 DNA: TGTGCCACCCACGAAGGGGCTCTGAACACTGAAGCTTTCTTT
CDR3 protein: CATHEGALNTEAFF
CDR3 length: 14
J gene: TRBJ1-1
D gene: .
V gene: TRBV2
clone size: .

CDR3 DNA: TGTGCCAGCAGCAAAGAGAGGGACAGGGAAAATCGGGGAGAAGAGACCCAGTACTTC
CDR3 protein: CASSKERDRENRGEETQYF
CDR3 length: 19
J gene: TRBJ2-5
D gene: .
V gene: TRBV21-1
clone size: once

CDR3 DNA: TGTGCCAGCAGTTCCGGACAGGGAAGGTCCTACGAGCAGTACTTC
CDR3 protein: CASSSGQGRSYEQYF
CDR3 length: 15
J gene: TRBJ2-7
D gene: TRBD1
V gene: TRBV6-5
clone size: .

CDR3 DNA: TGTGCCAGCAGCTTGCTGGGGGCCGTCAATTCACCCCTCCACTTT
CDR3 protein: CASSLLGAVNSPLHF
CDR3 length: 15
J gene: TRBJ1-6
D gene: .
V gene: TRBV5-6
clone size: .

CDR3 DNA: TGTGCCAGCAAGTACGACAGGGACACTGAAGCTTTCTTT
CDR3 protein: CASKYDRDTEAFF
CDR3 length: 13
J gene: TRBJ1-1
D gene: TRBD1
V gene: TRBV6-5
clone size: few

CDR3 DNA: TGTGCCAGCAGCATTCTACAGGGTACCGGGGAGCTGTTTTTT
CDR3 protein: CASSILQGTGELFF
CDR3 length: 14
J gene: TRBJ2-2
D gene: .
V gene: TRBV5-6
clone size: .

CDR3 DNA: TGTGCCAGCAGTGATGGGCCAGAACAGCCCCAGCATTTT
CDR3 protein: CASSDGPEQPQHF
CDR3 length: 13
J gene: TRBJ1-5
D gene: .
V gene: TRBV6-4
clone size: few

CDR3 DNA: TGTGCCAGCAGCCTAGCGGAGGGCCAAGAGACCCAGTACTTC
CDR3 protein: CASSLAEGQETQYF
CDR3 length: 14
J gene: TRBJ2-5
D gene: TRBD2
V gene: TRBV7-2
clone size: .

CDR3 DNA: TGTGCCAGCAGCCCCACAGGGTATGGCTACACCTTC
CDR3 protein: CASSPTGYGYTF
CDR3 length: 12
J gene: TRBJ1-2
D gene: .
V gene: TRBV7-9
clone size: few

CDR3 DNA: TGTGCCAGAAGCTTGGGACAGGGGGGTGGTGAAAAACTGTTTTTT
CDR3 protein: CARSLGQGGGEKLFF
CDR3 length: 15
J gene: TRBJ1-4
D gene: TRBD1
V gene: TRBV5-3
clone size: .

CDR3 DNA: TGCGCCAGCAGCTCTCAGCCTACAGGGAGCTATGGCTACACCTTC
CDR3 protein: CASSSQPTGSYGYTF
CDR3 length: 15
J gene: TRBJ1-2
D gene: .
V gene: TRBV5-1
clone size: .

CDR3 DNA: TGTGCCAGCACGGGTGGGGACTACCCCTACGAGCAGTACTTC
CDR3 protein: CASTGGDYPYEQYF
CDR3 length: 14
J gene: TRBJ2-7
D gene: TRBD2
V gene: TRBV2
clone size: few

CDR3 DNA: TGTGCCAGCAGCGTAGCGACAGGGGCAAGGATTTCGACCGGGGAGCTGTTTTTT
CDR3 protein: CASSVATGARISTGELFF
CDR3 length: 18
J gene: TRBJ2-2
D gene: TRBD1
V gene: TRBV9
clone size: .

CDR3 DNA: TGTGCCAGTAGTGCCAGGACAGGGGGTAATGAAAAACTGTTTTTT
CDR3 protein: CASSARTGGNEKLFF
CDR3 length: 15
J gene: TRBJ1-4
D gene: TRBD1
V gene: TRBV19
clone size: few